Detailed here is one TCR beta chain. Its antigen is unidentified. This specimen belongs to a study of CD8 T cells in Susac syndrome. Definite or probable Susac syndrome was diagnosed using recently defined diagnostic criteria. The TEMRA cells underwent FACS enrichment, while the CD8+ and CD4+ T cells underwent negative isolation. The study's findings and limits: There were approximately 15 Susac-specific public clones in total CD8+ repertoires and roughly 5 in CD8+ TEMRA repertoires. The study recognized that its TCR sequencing and HLA analysis covered a relatively small number of individuals.

The ends lost 4 bases at V and 3 bases at J; junction bases unmatched: 2. There are 13 residues in the CDR3. Germline V CDR1 and CDR2: SQVTM, ANQGSEA. Random hexamers were used to reverse transcribe roughly 0.45 to 1 ug of RNA. TCRdb re-called the immunoSEQ multiplex PCR reads through MiXCR, storing one row per CDR3 protein. Of about 190,000 distinct CDR3 sequences listed, around 93% are singletons. This rearrangement joins TRBV29-1 to TRBJ2-1; 8 bases line up with TRBD1. The sample consisted of CD8+ T cells from PBMCs. The clonotype was recovered from a human donor with Susac syndrome. Here the CDR3 reads CSVGDRGYNEQFF. The CDR3 DNA reads TGCAGCGTTGGAGACAGGGGCTACAATGAGCAGTTCTTC.